This entry is about one T cell receptor (beta chain). Its specificity is unknown. The source of the sample is a study of OX40 agonist ivuxolimab in advanced cancers. The wider study: Patients received intravenous ivuxolimab every 2 weeks at 0.01 to 10 mg/kg. Males comprised roughly four fifths of the group, whose mean age was roughly 64 years (range about 20 to 85). Study results and caveats: Certain nonresponders likewise exhibited a low normalized T-cell clonal expansion.

TCRdb's table, derived via immunoSEQ multiplex PCR, lists solely in-frame clones and lacks some. The repertoire holds fewer than 45,000 clones, with 80% to 90% as singletons. The CDR3 is 16 residues long. V shed 10 bases and J 1 base; nucleotides not matched to a gene: 7. The V gene's germline CDR1 is MNHNY and CDR2 SVGAGI (reference sequence). The V gene is TRBV6-6, the J gene TRBJ2-3, with 14 bases matching TRBD2. The receptor comes from an adult with an advanced solid tumor such as melanoma, head and neck, liver or kidney cancer. Sequenced material: CD4+ or CD8+ T cells sorted from blood, taken in a trial of the OX40 agonist ivuxolimab. The CDR3 loop reads CATFQTSGRGTDTQYF. DNA for the CDR3: TGTGCCACCTTCCAGACTAGCGGGAGGGGCACAGATACGCAGTATTTT.